This T cell receptor beta chain was documented in a study of spatial heterogeneity in lung cancer. Study details: Those follow-up PBMC samples that were available underwent sequencing, at a median interval of about two years following resection. Raw-read counts averaged over ten per unique TCR and UMI combination.

Documented time point: blood at routine non-recurrence follow-up after resection. No cell sorting; template was whole RNA from tumor, lung tissue or PBMC. TCR cDNA molecules each carried a unique molecular identifier. MiXCR, run by TCRdb on the 5' RACE reads, gives a single entry per CDR3 protein. The data hold some 43,000 distinct CDR3 sequences, with roughly a tenth observed a single time. V was cut by 3 bases and J by 1 base, with 13 bases left in between. CDR1 MDHEN and CDR2 SYDVKM come from the germline V gene. This CDR3 spans 16 amino acids. The rearrangement uses TRBV28 and TRBJ2-4; no clear D. This clonotype was sampled from a female donor with early-stage non-small cell lung cancer. This sample comprised PBMCs, obtained at follow-up. The DNA of the CDR3 is TGTGCCAGCAGTTTCTCCACCGAGATGGCCAAAAACATTCAGTACTTC. This codes for CASSFSTEMAKNIQYF.